This entry lists 28 T cell receptor beta chains sequenced from one sample in a study of T-cell reconstitution after alpha-beta-depleted transplantation in children. Unique molecular identifiers were incorporated into the prepared TCRbeta library. MiXCR, run by TCRdb on the PCR reads, gives a single entry per CDR3 protein. The sample lists roughly 280,000 distinct CDR3 sequences; approximately 10% were seen once. The source material was peripheral blood, sampled 180 days after TCRalphabeta/CD19-depleted stem cell transplant. These receptors were collected from a male patient between 2 and 15 years old who had a stem cell transplant for chronic granulomatous disease, so the T cells may come from the graft donor.

In this sample, this clonotype turned up many times. V gene TRBV5-6 combines with J gene TRBJ1-5, with 9 bases matching TRBD1. Germline assignment: CDR1 SGHDT and CDR2 YYEEEE. V was pared by 2 bases and J by 13 bases, with 7 bases of the junction left unmatched. The CDR3 sequence is 13 residues long. As DNA, the CDR3 is TGTGCCAGCAGCTTTACAGGGGGCGAGACACAGCATTTT. The encoded protein is CASSFTGGETQHF. Full variable domain (outside the CDR3, taken from reference TRBV5-6 and TRBJ1-5): DAGVTQSPTHLIKTRGQQVTLRCSPKSGHDTVSWYQQALGQGPQFIFQYYEEEERQRGNFPDRFSGHQFPNYSSELNVNALLLGDSALYLCASSFTGGETQHFGDGTRLSIL.

The chain employs TRBV30 and TRBJ2-4; D uncertain. The length of the CDR3 is 14 residues. The V gene's germline CDR1 is GTSNPN and CDR2 SVGIG (reference sequence). V was pared by 3 bases and J by 0 bases, with 9 bases between. The CDR3 DNA is TGTGCCTGGAGGGCTGCTGAAGCCAAAAACATTCAGTACTTC. Its translation is CAWRAAEAKNIQYF.

This clonotype was detected ten times or more. The V call is TRBV5-4, the J call TRBJ2-5, with TRBD2 identical over 11 bases. The CDR3 has 15 residues. V was pared by 4 bases and J by 2 bases, with 4 bases of the junction left unmatched. CDR1 and CDR2 from the germline V gene are SGHNT and YYREEE (reference sequence). The CDR3 protein is CASSTGTSGQETQYF. The CDR3 DNA reads TGTGCCAGCAGCACGGGGACTAGCGGTCAAGAGACCCAGTACTTC.

On this clonotype itself: A read error may explain this, as a much larger clone is one base away. Because the CDR3 is missing its conserved closing phenylalanine or tryptophan, this is likely a read error. The chain employs TRBV12-3 or TRBV12-4 and TRBJ2-7; the D call may be TRBD1 or TRBD2 (5 bases each). V lost 5 bases and J lost 3, with 11 bases in between. The CDR3 extends over 13 amino acids. Written as DNA, the CDR3 is TGTGCCAGCAGTGCCCGGGACGGCTACGAGCAGTACATC. It yields the protein CASSARDGYEQYI.

This clonotype has a count of ten or more. The chain employs TRBV27 and TRBJ2-5; tentative D call: TRBD2 (6 bases). V was cut by 2 bases and J by 7 bases, with 11 bases left in between. The CDR3 contains 13 residues. The germline gives CDR1 MNHEY, CDR2 SMNVEV (reference sequence). For the CDR3, the DNA is TGTGCCAGCAGTTTAGGGAGGTGGGGGACCCAGTACTTC. It translates to CASSLGRWGTQYF.

This clonotype occurred many times. V gene TRBV29-1 combines with J gene TRBJ2-5; 9 bases are a match to TRBD2. The germline V gene has CDR1 SQVTM and CDR2 ANQGSEA. This CDR3 is 16 amino acids long. With 5 bases clipped from V and 4 bases from J, the junction kept 14 bases outside the gene matches. CDR3 bases: TGCAGCGTTTTGAGGGGCTTGCGGGGGGGCCGAGAGACCCAGTACTTC. Its translation: CSVLRGLRGGRETQYF.

Ten or more counts support this clonotype. CDR3 nucleotide sequence: TGTGCCAGCAGCTTATTCCGGGGAGTTACTCCCACCGGGGAGCTGTTTTTT. It specifies CASSLFRGVTPTGELFF. The genes are TRBV7-9 and TRBJ2-2, with D possibly TRBD2 on 5 matching bases. Germline-derived CDR1 and CDR2 are SEHNR and FQNEAQ (reference sequence). V shed 2 bases and J shed 4 bases, with 17 bases lying between them. The CDR3 spans 17 residues.

Comments on this clonotype: Just one base apart from a much larger clone, this may be a read error. The chain uses TRBV20-1 and TRBJ2-3; possibly TRBD1 for D (5 bases). Germline CDR1 and CDR2: DFQATT and SNEGSKA (reference sequence). The CDR3 is 13 residues long. With 5 bases removed from V and 3 bases from J, the gap between germline ends came to 12 bases. CDR3 loop: CSAPRTRTDTQYF. As DNA, the CDR3 is TGCAGTGCTCCCCGGACAAGAACAGATACGCAGTATTTT.

This clonotype was recorded many times. The chain joins TRBV20-1 to TRBJ2-1; 13 bases align to TRBD2. J was trimmed by 6 bases and V by 0 bases; bases with no gene match: 11. The CDR3 is 18 residues long. Germline CDR1 is DFQATT and CDR2 is SNEGSKA (reference sequence). CDR3 DNA: TGCAGTGCTAGAGAGCATCAACTAGCGGGGGGGCCTTTCAATGAGCAGTTCTTC. Translated, it gives CSAREHQLAGGPFNEQFF.

This clonotype was seen repeatedly, ten times or more. This chain uses TRBV20-1 with TRBJ2-7, with unresolved D. CDR3 length: 11 amino acids. The V end was cut by 3 bases, the J end by 4 bases, with 7 bases between. CDR1 and CDR2 (germline): DFQATT, SNEGSKA (reference sequence). The CDR3 sequence is CSASFKYEQYF. CDR3 nucleotide sequence: TGCAGTGCTAGTTTTAAGTACGAGCAGTACTTC.

This clonotype was detected ten times or more. The V gene is TRBV29-1, the J gene TRBJ2-2; D is undetermined. CDR3 length equals 13 residues. The germline V and J ends were trimmed by 8 bases and 5 bases, with 15 bases remaining between them. Germline lookup yields CDR1 SQVTM and CDR2 ANQGSEA. CDR3 sequence (DNA): TGCAGCAGCAGGAAAGGAGCAACCGGGGAGCTGTTTTTT. This translates into CSSRKGATGELFF.

This clonotype was seen ten or more times. The chain joins TRBV11-2 to TRBJ2-7, with 9 bases fitting TRBD1. V lost 5 bases, J lost 9 bases, and 11 bases stayed unmatched. There are 14 residues in the CDR3. CDR1 SGHAT and CDR2 FQNNGV come from the germline V gene. CDR3 sequence (DNA): TGTGCCAGCAGCCCTGACAGGGGGAGGCTAGGGCAGTACTTC. It translates to CASSPDRGRLGQYF.

At least ten counts were recorded for this clonotype. This chain connects TRBV7-2 to TRBJ2-1, with 7 bases matching TRBD2. V shed 8 bases, J shed 4 bases, and the junction held 8 bases outside the gene matches. CDR1 SGHTA and CDR2 FQGNSA come from the germline V gene. The CDR3 consists of 14 residues. CDR3 protein: CASSSGVRYNEQFF. CDR3 sequence (DNA): TGTGCCAGCTCCAGCGGGGTGAGATACAATGAGCAGTTCTTC.

In regard to this clonotype: A read error is possible here, since a much larger clone lies one base away. The chain employs TRBV15 and TRBJ1-2; D unclear. The CDR3 length is 15 residues. Germline V gene lookup returns CDR1 LNHNV and CDR2 YYDKDF (reference sequence). CDR3 coding DNA: TGTGCCACCAGCAGAGGTGCTCGCAGAGACTATGGCGACACCTTC. Residues: CATSRGARRDYGDTF. Full variable domain (missing parts from reference TRBV15 and TRBJ1-2): DAMVIQNPRYQVTQFGKPVTLSCSQTLNHNVMYWYQQKSSQAPKLLFHYYDKDFNNEADTPDNFQSRRPNTSFCFLDIRSPGLGDTAMYLCATSRGARRDYGDTFGSGTRLTVV.

Ten or more counts support this clonotype. The chain combines TRBV7-2 with TRBJ2-7, with 12 bases identical to TRBD2. J was trimmed by 8 bases and V by 5 bases; bases with no gene match: 7. The CDR3 loop spans 14 amino acids. In germline, CDR1 is SGHTA, CDR2 FQGNSA. The CDR3 DNA reads as TGTGCCAGCAGCCCGATACTAGCGGGAGGAAAGCAGTACTTC. Its protein is CASSPILAGGKQYF.

At least ten counts were recorded for this clonotype. The chain is built from TRBV28 and TRBJ2-5; possibly TRBD1 or TRBD2 for D (5 bases each). Germline V CDR1 and CDR2: MDHEN, SYDVKM. Trimming took 2 bases from V and 4 from J, leaving 11 bases between them. CDR3 size: 14 residues. CDR3 bases: TGTGCCAGCAGTTTAGGGGGTTGGCGAGAGACCCAGTACTTC. Translated, it gives CASSLGGWRETQYF.

This clonotype was observed at least ten times. The chain's CDR3 is CASSLATETQYF. In nucleotides, the CDR3 is TGCGCCAGCAGCTTGGCCACGGAGACCCAGTACTTC. The chain is built from TRBV5-1 and TRBJ2-5, with D hard to call. Germline CDR1 is SGHRS and CDR2 is YFSETQ. V lost 0 bases, J lost 5 bases, and 5 bases lay in between. The CDR3 extends over 12 amino acids.

This clonotype appeared many times. The rearrangement uses TRBV7-3 and TRBJ2-3; D possibly matches TRBD1 or TRBD2 (5 bases each). This CDR3 comprises 15 residues. V lost 2 bases and J lost 6, with 15 bases in between. Germline CDR1 is SGHTA and CDR2 is FQGTGA. The CDR3: CASSLFRTREDTQYF. CDR3 sequence (DNA): TGTGCCAGCAGCTTATTCAGGACAAGGGAGGATACGCAGTATTTT.

Concerning this clonotype itself: This sequence may be a read error, since a much larger clone differs from it by one base. This chain joins TRBV4-3 and TRBJ2-7; possible D gene TRBD2, 6 bases. The CDR3 contains 12 residues. Trimming removed 2 bases from V and 9 bases from J, with 11 bases in between. The germline V gene encodes CDR1 LGHNA and CDR2 YSLEER. The CDR3 region is CASSQSSGVQYF. CDR3 nucleotides: TGCGCCAGCAGCCAATCTTCGGGGGTGCAGTACTTC.

This clonotype was detected ten times or more. The CDR3 protein is CSVEQFEAFF. The DNA for the CDR3 is TGCAGCGTTGAACAGTTTGAAGCTTTCTTT. This chain links TRBV29-1 with TRBJ1-1, with D hard to call. With 2 bases removed from V and 7 bases from J, the gap between germline ends came to 5 bases. CDR3 size: 10 residues. Germline V CDR1 and CDR2: SQVTM, ANQGSEA.

This clonotype was observed at least ten times. One junction end disagrees with the germline gene, perhaps due to a read error. The chain joins TRBV29-1 to TRBJ2-4; D may correspond to TRBD1 or TRBD2 (5 bases each). The CDR3 loop spans 8 amino acids. Germline CDR1 and CDR2: SQVTM and ANQGSEA. This chain's CDR3 is CSVGDGLF. CDR3 sequence (DNA): TGCAGCGTTGGGGACGGCCTATTC.

This clonotype was found many times. The chain combines TRBV5-1 with TRBJ2-1, with D possibly TRBD2 on 6 matching bases. Germline CDR1 and CDR2: SGHRS and YFSETQ. Trimming stripped 1 base from V and 9 bases from J, with 14 bases between. The CDR3 runs to 14 residues. CDR3: CASSLREHWGEQFF. CDR3 DNA sequence: TGCGCCAGCAGCTTGCGGGAGCATTGGGGTGAGCAGTTCTTC.

This clonotype was counted at least ten times. The chain uses TRBV7-9 and TRBJ2-1, with D possibly TRBD2 on 6 matching bases. The ends were cut back, 4 bases at V and 5 bases at J, with 12 bases in the middle. CDR1 and CDR2 from the germline V gene are SEHNR and FQNEAQ (reference sequence). The CDR3 covers 14 residues. CDR3 sequence reads: CASSSREADNEQFF. For the CDR3, the DNA is TGTGCCAGCAGCTCGAGGGAGGCTGACAATGAGCAGTTCTTC.

This clonotype was seen at least ten times. J is TRBJ2-7 and V is TRBV5-6; 7 bases map to TRBD2. This CDR3 has 13 amino acids. J lost 4 bases, V lost 4 bases, and 5 bases had no gene match. Germline loops: CDR1 SGHDT, CDR2 YYEEEE. The CDR3 region has the DNA TGTGCCAGCAGCGTGCCGCGGGGGTACGAGCAGTACTTC. Translated, it gives CASSVPRGYEQYF.

Ten or more counts support this clonotype. V and J are TRBV5-1 and TRBJ2-7; unclear D gene. The V gene lost 0 bases and the J gene lost 0 bases, with 7 bases spanning the gap. This CDR3 has 14 amino acids. Germline V lookup: CDR1 SGHRS, CDR2 YFSETQ. The CDR3: CASSLEVNSYEQYF. Here the CDR3 DNA reads TGCGCCAGCAGCTTGGAGGTTAACTCCTACGAGCAGTACTTC.

The sample holds many counts of this clonotype. The rearrangement links TRBV19 to TRBJ2-1; D not resolved. This CDR3 region has 15 residues. The V end lost 1 base, the J end lost 9 bases, and 16 bases lay between the germline ends. Germline lookup yields CDR1 LNHDA and CDR2 SQIVND (reference sequence). CDR3 nucleotides: TGTGCCAGTAGTATAGGTGCTAGTAAGGAAGTTGAGCAGTTCTTC. The encoded protein is CASSIGASKEVEQFF. The full variable domain, its missing parts supplied by reference TRBV19 and TRBJ2-1, is DGGITQSPKYLFRKEGQNVTLSCEQNLNHDAMYWYRQDPGQGLRLIYYSQIVNDFQKGDIAEGYSVSREKKESFPLTVTSAQKNPTAFYLCASSIGASKEVEQFFGPGTRLTVL.

This clonotype showed up many times. This chain uses TRBV29-1 with TRBJ2-7, with 9 bases lining up with TRBD1. Germline CDR1 reads SQVTM; CDR2 reads ANQGSEA. Trimming cost V 4 bases and J 6 bases; bases outside gene matches: 7. The CDR3 spans 13 residues. In DNA form, the CDR3 reads TGCAGCGTTGGCCGGGACAGGGCGAGCGAGCAGTACTTC. Protein product: CSVGRDRASEQYF.

This clonotype was found many times. The chain has TRBV7-3 and TRBJ2-5; D is unresolved. Trimming shortened V by 1 base and J by 4 bases, and 10 bases separated the two germline ends. Germline V lookup: CDR1 SGHTA, CDR2 FQGTGA. This CDR3 is built from 14 residues. CDR3 coding DNA: TGTGCCAGCAGCTTAAAAGGATCCGGAGAGACCCAGTACTTC. Its translation: CASSLKGSGETQYF.